Listed below are T cell receptor beta chains from one sample, sequenced in a study of cytomegalovirus exposure and HLA in healthy donors. The protocol was immunoSEQ multiplex PCR, while the TCRdb copy is restricted to in-frame clones and leaves out a portion. The sample includes 60,000 to 90,000 clones, around 84% of them seen just once. The sample consisted of PBMCs. The receptor source for this set is a man between 65 and 79 years old in good health and CMV-seropositive. Each CDR3 is given without its conserved first and last residue. The D gene is left open where the match is weak. Some rows mark clone size as missing; the rest say once, few, many or name a class of expanded clone.

v_call clone_size d_call cdr3_aa
TRBV4-3 NA TRBD1 ASSQYSGTGIYEQY
TRBV6-5 NA NA ASTTGEGNTIY
TRBV6-5 NA TRBD1 ASSKWDRGTGELF
TRBV21-1 NA NA ASSGTSSRAGELF
TRBV2 NA NA ASGLFNEQF
TRBV10-3 few NA AISEYGSQSEQY
TRBV7-9 NA NA ASSLRGPARREPTDTQY
TRBV11-2 NA TRBD2 ASSPRLAGLNTGELF
TRBV5-1 once TRBD1 ASSSDRGLIGEQF
TRBV5-4 NA NA ASSLGAMSEKLF
TRBV10-2 NA NA ASSESAGRTEAF
TRBV7-8 few NA ASSRNEVETQY
TRBV30 NA TRBD1 AWSPGGLHTIY
TRBV4-1 NA TRBD1 ASSQSGTGLYEQY
TRBV7-6 NA NA ASSLPPQGNTGELF